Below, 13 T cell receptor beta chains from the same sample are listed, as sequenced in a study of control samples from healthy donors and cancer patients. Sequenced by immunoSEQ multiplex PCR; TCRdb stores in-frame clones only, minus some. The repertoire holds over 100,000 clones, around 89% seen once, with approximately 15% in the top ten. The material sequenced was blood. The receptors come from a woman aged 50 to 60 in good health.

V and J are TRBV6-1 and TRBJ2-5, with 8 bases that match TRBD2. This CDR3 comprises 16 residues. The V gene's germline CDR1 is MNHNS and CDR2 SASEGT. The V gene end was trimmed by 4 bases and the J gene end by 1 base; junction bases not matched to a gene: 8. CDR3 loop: CASSGRVAGFQETQYF. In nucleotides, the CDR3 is TGTGCCAGCAGTGGGCGAGTAGCGGGATTCCAAGAGACCCAGTACTTC.

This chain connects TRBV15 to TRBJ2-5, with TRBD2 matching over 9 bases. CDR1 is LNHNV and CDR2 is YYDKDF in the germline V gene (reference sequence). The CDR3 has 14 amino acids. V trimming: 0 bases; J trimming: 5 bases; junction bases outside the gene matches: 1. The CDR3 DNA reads TGTGCCACCAGCAGAGATCTAGCGGGGGAGACCCAGTACTTC. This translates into CATSRDLAGETQYF.

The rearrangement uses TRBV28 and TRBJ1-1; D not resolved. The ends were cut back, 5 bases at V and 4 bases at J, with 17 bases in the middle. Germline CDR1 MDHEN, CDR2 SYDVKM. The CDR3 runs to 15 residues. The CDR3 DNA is TGTGCCAGCAGTCTGCCTAGCTGGGGTTCCACTGAAGCTTTCTTT. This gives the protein CASSLPSWGSTEAFF.

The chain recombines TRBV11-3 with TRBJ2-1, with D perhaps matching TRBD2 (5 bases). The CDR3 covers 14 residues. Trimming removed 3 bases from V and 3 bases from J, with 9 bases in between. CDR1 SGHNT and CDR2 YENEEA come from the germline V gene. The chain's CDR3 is CASSFGSDYNEQFF. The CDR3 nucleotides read TGTGCCAGCAGCTTTGGGAGCGACTACAATGAGCAGTTCTTC.

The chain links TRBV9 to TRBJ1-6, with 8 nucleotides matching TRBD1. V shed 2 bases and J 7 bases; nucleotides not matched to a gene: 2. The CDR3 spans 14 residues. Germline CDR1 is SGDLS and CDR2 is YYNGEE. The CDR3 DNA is TGTGCCAGCAGCGTTAACAGGGGGAATTCACCCCTCCACTTT. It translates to CASSVNRGNSPLHF.

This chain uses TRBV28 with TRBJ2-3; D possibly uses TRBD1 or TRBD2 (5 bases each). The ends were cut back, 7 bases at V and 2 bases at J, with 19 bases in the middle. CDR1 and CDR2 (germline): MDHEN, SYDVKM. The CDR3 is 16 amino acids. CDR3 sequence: CASTRSGRPATDTQYF. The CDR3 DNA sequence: TGTGCCAGCACTCGCTCGGGACGGCCAGCCACAGATACGCAGTATTTT.

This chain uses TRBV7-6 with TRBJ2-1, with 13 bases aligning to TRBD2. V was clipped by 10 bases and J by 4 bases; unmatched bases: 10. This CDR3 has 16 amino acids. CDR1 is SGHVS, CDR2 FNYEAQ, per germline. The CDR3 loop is CANPTGLAGAYNEQFF. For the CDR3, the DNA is TGTGCCAACCCGACCGGACTAGCGGGGGCGTACAATGAGCAGTTCTTC.

CDR3 region: CASSIPGTGLNIQYF. CDR3 nucleotide sequence: TGTGCCAGTAGTATCCCCGGGACAGGTCTAAACATTCAGTACTTC. The gene calls are TRBV19 and TRBJ2-4; the match to TRBD1 covers 8 bases. From germline, CDR1 is LNHDA and CDR2 SQIVND (reference sequence). V shed 3 bases and J 6 bases; nucleotides not matched to a gene: 7. The CDR3 is made up of 15 amino acids.

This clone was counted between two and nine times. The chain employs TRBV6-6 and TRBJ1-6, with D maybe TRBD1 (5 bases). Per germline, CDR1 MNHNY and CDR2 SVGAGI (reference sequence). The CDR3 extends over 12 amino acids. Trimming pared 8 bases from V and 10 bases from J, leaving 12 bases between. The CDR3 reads CASSRRDSPLHF. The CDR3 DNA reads TGTGCCAGCTCCAGGAGGGACTCACCCCTCCACTTT.

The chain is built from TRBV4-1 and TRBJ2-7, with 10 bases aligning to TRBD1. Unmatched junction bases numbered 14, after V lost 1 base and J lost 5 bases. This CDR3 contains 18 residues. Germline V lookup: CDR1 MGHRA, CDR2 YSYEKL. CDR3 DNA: TGCGCCAGCAGCCAAGGGCCCCCCGCGGGACAGGGGAATCACGAGCAGTACTTC. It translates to CASSQGPPAGQGNHEQYF.

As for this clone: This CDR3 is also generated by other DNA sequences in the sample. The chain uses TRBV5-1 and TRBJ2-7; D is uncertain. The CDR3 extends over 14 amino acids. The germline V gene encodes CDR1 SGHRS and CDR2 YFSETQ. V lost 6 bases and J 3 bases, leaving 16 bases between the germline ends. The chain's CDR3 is CASNGFSPNYEQYF. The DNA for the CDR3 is TGCGCCAGCAATGGGTTCAGTCCTAACTACGAGCAGTACTTC.

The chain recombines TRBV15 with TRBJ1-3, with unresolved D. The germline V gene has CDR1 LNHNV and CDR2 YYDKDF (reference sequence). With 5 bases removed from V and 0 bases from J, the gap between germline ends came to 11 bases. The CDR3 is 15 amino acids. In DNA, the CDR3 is TGTGCCACCAGCGGCTGGGATACCTCTGGAAACACCATATATTTT. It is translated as CATSGWDTSGNTIYF.

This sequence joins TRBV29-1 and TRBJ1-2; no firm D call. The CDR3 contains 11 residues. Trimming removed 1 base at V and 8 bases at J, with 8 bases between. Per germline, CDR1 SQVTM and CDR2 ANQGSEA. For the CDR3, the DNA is TGCAGCGTTGAAGGGCTGGAGGGCTACACCTTC. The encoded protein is CSVEGLEGYTF.